This note documents a single T cell receptor beta chain sequence. Its antigen has not been determined. One base away there is no much larger clone; base qualities are not given. Looking up the germline V gene (reference sequence) yields CDR1 LNHDA and CDR2 SQIVND. Including cysteine and phenylalanine, the CDR3 has 15 amino acids. Only the CDR3 part of the read is kept: 45 bases, read in frame from the first base. Trimmed from V: 6 bases; trimmed from J: 5 bases; junction bases lacking a gene match: 11. Sequencing used an Illumina NovaSeq 6000. TCRalpha and TCRbeta cDNA libraries were constructed by 5'RACE with constant-segment primers, with sample barcodes and unique molecular identifiers being introduced. RNA was extracted from every sample with Trizol reagent. Library amplification was performed in two PCR steps, and a second sample barcode and Illumina TruSeq adapters were introduced in the second step. The libraries were sequenced on an Illumina NovaSeq using 2 x 150 bp paired-end reads. For the original study's pipeline: Reads were demultiplexed and collapsed into UMI-guided consensus sequences with migec v1.2.7. Using mixcr v2.1.11, UMI consensuses were aligned to TRA and TRB V and J templates and then assembled into clonotypes. A clonotype was counted as expanded or contracted only when both edgeR and NoisET called the clonotype significant, with the noise models trained on biological replicates. For edgeR calls, the thresholds were a false discovery rate-adjusted p below 0.01 and a log2 fold-change of 1. As an exploratory analysis of dynamics, PCA with hierarchical clustering was applied to max-normalized trajectories of the 1000 most abundant clonotypes. Separately sequenced CD4+ and CD8+ repertoires were used to assign the CD4 or CD8 phenotype of responding clones. Through fastp at Q25 and MiXCR, TCRdb rebuilt clones from the public reads, retaining in-frame beta chains. Duplicate CDR3 protein sequences are folded into a single record with the most common DNA and genes. The V and J calls, along with clone size, are taken from TCRdb and not from the paper's own processing. This sample is represented by 400,000 or so distinct CDR3 sequences; around 19% of them were singletons. The ten largest clones capture roughly 8% of the sample.

PBMCs were isolated by Ficoll-Paque density gradient centrifugation. These data originate in a study of T-cell memory formation after mild COVID-19 (dated by TCRdb to the early 2020s). Study-level background: TCR sequence clusters from the two donors were largely donor specific. The cohort was made up of two young adult volunteers, one female and one male, who were previously healthy. In two donors, T-cell clones that expanded and contracted after mild COVID-19 were tracked by sequencing TCRalpha and TCRbeta repertoires over time.

Study-wide conclusions, independent of this receptor: The detection of some responding clones in pre-infection memory suggests that pre-existing cross-reactive memory T cells joined the SARS-CoV-2 response. Whether the second-wave clones peaking on day 37 were SARS-CoV-2 specific was not confirmed. From day 15 to 85, contracting clones showed balanced CD4/CD8 phenotypes, whereas a second wave of clones that expanded from day 15 to 37 leaned towards CD4+. Contracting CD4+ clones were located mainly in the CM and EM memory subsets, whereas CD8+ clones were found to be enriched in EMRA. Only two mild cases were covered in the study, and larger cohorts including severe cases with pre-infection samples were considered necessary.

This clonotype originated in an adult woman who had mild COVID-19 (a few samples of this study predate the infection). The sample titles of this study are shuffled in the database, so cell type and time point are left out; the donor was told from shared clones. The specimen was PBMCs or a T cell subset sorted from them (not recorded which). The chain employs TRBV19 and TRBJ1-1, and 8 bases in between align with TRBD1. The sequenced DNA: TGTGCCAGTAGAAAAATTCAGGGGGCTGGTACTGAAGCTTTCTTT. This codes for CASRKIQGAGTEAFF.